This T cell receptor (beta chain) originates from a study of cytomegalovirus exposure and HLA in healthy donors. Study-wide findings and caveats: There were around 160 TCR beta chains listed as cytomegalovirus-associated. Analyses of presence/absence relied on an assumption of roughly uniform sequencing depth across donors.

CDR3 length: 15 residues. CDR1 and CDR2 from the germline V gene are SGHRS and YFSETQ. The germline V and J ends were trimmed by 3 bases and 4 bases, with 15 bases remaining between them. Use of 60 Vbeta and 13 Jbeta primers characterized the PCR. The table came from immunoSEQ multiplex PCR; TCRdb's copy has only in-frame clones and leaves some out. This table holds some 170,000 clones, more than 80% found once. A word on this clone: Its antigen is unidentified.

This receptor was identified in a woman between 18 and 29 years old in good health and CMV-seronegative. The sequencing input was PBMCs. The chain combines TRBV5-1 with TRBJ2-3, with a tentative D call TRBD2 (6 bases). This chain's CDR3 is CASSSSGHIADTQYF. CDR3 nucleotide sequence: TGCGCCAGCAGCTCAAGCGGGCATATAGCAGATACGCAGTATTTT.